Each of the 26 T cell receptor beta chains below was sequenced from the same sample in a study of CD8+CD57+ T cells in acquired aplastic anemia. Researchers used genomic DNA as the template to profile TCR beta VDJ and CDR3. TCRdb re-analysed the reads in MiXCR, keeping a single row per CDR3 protein. The data contain some 170,000 distinct CDR3 sequences, around half of them seen just once; the ten biggest clones take up around 1.1%. Patients sequenced had flow cytometry evidence of CD8+CD57+ cell expansion. Sequenced: sorted CD4+, CD8+, or CD8+CD57+ T cells (not recorded which) from PBMCs. The receptors originated from a human donor with aplastic anemia.

This clonotype was detected many times. CDR3 sequence: CASSFSGGSTDTQYF. The CDR3 DNA sequence: TGTGCCAGCAGTTTCAGCGGGGGTAGCACAGATACGCAGTATTTT. The V call is TRBV6-5, the J call TRBJ2-3; TRBD2 agrees at 8 bases. The J segment lost 0 bases and the V segment lost 4 bases, leaving 3 bases of the junction unmatched. Per the germline V gene, CDR1 is MNHEY and CDR2 is SVGAGI. The CDR3 extends over 15 amino acids.

V and J are TRBV2 and TRBJ1-5; TRBD1 might be the D (5 bases). There are 15 residues in the CDR3. V was trimmed by 7 bases and J by 5 bases, leaving 18 bases between them. Germline V gene sequence: CDR1 SNHLY, CDR2 FYNNEI. CDR3 sequence: CASKEGPGHDQPQHF. The CDR3 coding sequence is TGTGCCAGCAAGGAGGGACCGGGGCACGATCAGCCCCAGCATTTT.

Notes on this clonotype: Being one base from a much bigger clone, this may be a read error. This chain joins TRBV12-5 and TRBJ2-7, with 7 bases identical to TRBD1. The CDR3 has 14 amino acids. The germline gives CDR1 LGHNT, CDR2 FRNRAP. The DNA of the CDR3 is TGTGTTAGTGGAGCAGGGGGTCCCTTCGACGAGCAGTACTTC. This translates into CVSGAGGPFDEQYF. The entire variable domain, with the rest obtained from reference TRBV12-5 and TRBJ2-7, is as follows: DARVTQTPRHKVTEMGQEVTMRCQPILGHNTVFWYRQTMMQGLELLAYFRNRAPLDDSGMPKDRFSAEMPDATLATLKIQPSEPRDSAVYFCVSGAGGPFDEQYFGPGTRLTVT.

This clonotype was counted many times. The chain recombines TRBV15 with TRBJ1-1; D is unclear. V was cut by 7 bases and J by 0 bases, with 9 bases left in between. The CDR3 extends over 13 amino acids. Per the germline V gene, CDR1 is LNHNV and CDR2 is YYDKDF (reference sequence). The DNA for the CDR3 is TGTGCCACCAATCCCGCCATGAACACTGAAGCTTTCTTT. Residues: CATNPAMNTEAFF.

This clonotype appeared many times. The chain is built from TRBV4-3 and TRBJ2-2; D gene ambiguous. CDR1 is LGHNA and CDR2 is YSLEER in the germline V gene. V was shortened by 0 bases and J by 4 bases, with 6 bases between the two germline ends. CDR3 size: 14 residues. This CDR3 reads CASSQDWGTGELFF. CDR3 in DNA: TGCGCCAGCAGCCAAGATTGGGGCACCGGGGAGCTGTTTTTT.

This clonotype was seen at least ten times. The chain couples TRBV7-9 to TRBJ1-4; D is unresolved. Germline V gene lookup returns CDR1 SEHNR and CDR2 FQNEAQ (reference sequence). Trimming stripped 1 base from V and 6 bases from J, with 12 bases between. CDR3 length: 15 amino acids. In nucleotides, the CDR3 is TGTGCCAGCAGCTTAGGAGGCCGGGATTATGAAAAACTGTTTTTT. This translates into CASSLGGRDYEKLFF.

In this sample, this clonotype turned up many times. The genes are TRBV4-3 and TRBJ2-5; D might be TRBD1 or TRBD2, each matching 5 bases. This CDR3 region has 15 residues. Trimming cost V 1 base and J 1 base, with 10 bases left between them. Germline CDR1 is LGHNA and CDR2 is YSLEER. The CDR3 loop is CASSQGGTVQETQYF. DNA for the CDR3: TGCGCCAGCAGCCAAGGGGGGACCGTCCAAGAGACCCAGTACTTC.

This clonotype was picked up one time. A read error may explain this, as a much larger clone is one base away. The gene calls are TRBV7-2 and TRBJ2-4; D remains ambiguous. Trimming took 5 bases from V and 6 from J, leaving 11 bases between them. Germline V gene data show CDR1 as SGHTA and CDR2 as FQGNSA. The CDR3 runs 13 residues. DNA for the CDR3: TGTGCCAGCAGCCCCGAGATGATAAACATTCAGTACTTC. Translated: CASSPEMINIQYF.

This clonotype was recorded at least ten times. This chain links TRBV11-2 with TRBJ1-5; 8 bases match TRBD1. With 3 bases clipped from V and 6 bases from J, the junction kept 4 bases outside the gene matches. Germline CDR1 SGHAT, CDR2 FQNNGV. The CDR3 sequence is 14 residues long. The CDR3 here is CASSLTGARQPQHF. The CDR3 coding sequence is TGTGCCAGCAGCTTGACAGGGGCTCGTCAGCCCCAGCATTTT.

Turning to this clonotype: A much bigger clone sits one base away, suggesting this may be a read error. V is TRBV6-1 and J is TRBJ2-3, with a weak D call TRBD1 (5 bases). V lost 7 bases to trimming and J lost 0 bases, with 14 bases between them. This CDR3 contains 15 residues. Germline V gene data show CDR1 as MNHNS and CDR2 as SASEGT. CDR3: CASTPWGASTDTQYF. As DNA, the CDR3 is TGTGCCAGCACCCCCTGGGGCGCTAGCACAGATACGCAGTATTTT.

This clonotype was recorded at least ten times. The genes are TRBV12-5 and TRBJ1-5, with 8 bases aligning to TRBD1. This CDR3 contains 13 residues. V shed 4 bases, J shed 5 bases, and the junction held 1 base outside the gene matches. Germline CDR1 and CDR2: LGHNT and FRNRAP. CDR3 DNA sequence: TGTGCTAGTGGTTCAGGGGGCTATCAGCCCCAGCATTTT. Its protein product is CASGSGGYQPQHF.

The chain combines TRBV7-2 with TRBJ2-5, with a weak D call TRBD2 (5 bases). The germline gives CDR1 SGHTA, CDR2 FQGNSA. V lost 5 bases and J 3 bases, leaving 7 bases between the germline ends. The CDR3 loop spans 12 amino acids. Here the CDR3 DNA reads TGTGCCAGCAGCCCAGCGGAAGAGACCCAGTACTTC. Translated, it gives CASSPAEETQYF.

This clonotype was found many times. The germline gene is not matched at one end of the junction; a read error may be the cause. This rearrangement joins TRBV6-1 to TRBJ1-2, with TRBD1 identical over 8 bases. CDR1 and CDR2 (germline): MNHNS, SASEGT. This CDR3 contains 15 residues. In nucleotides, the CDR3 is TGTGCCAGCAGTCGATCGGGACAGGCTAACTTTGGCTACACCTTC. Amino acids: CASSRSGQANFGYTF.

CDR3 nucleotide sequence: TGTGCCAGCAGCTTAGGTATCACAGATACGCAGTATTTT. This encodes CASSLGITDTQYF. The J gene is TRBJ2-3, the V gene TRBV7-6; D remains ambiguous. V was trimmed by 1 base and J by 2 bases, leaving 4 bases between them. The germline V gene encodes CDR1 SGHVS and CDR2 FNYEAQ. This CDR3 is 13 amino acids long.

This chain links TRBV20-1 with TRBJ1-2; no firm D call. Trimming removed 2 bases from V and 6 bases from J, with 13 bases in between. There are 13 residues in the CDR3. The germline gives CDR1 DFQATT, CDR2 SNEGSKA (reference sequence). CDR3 in amino acids: CSARLGPRNGYTF. The CDR3 bases are TGCAGTGCTAGATTGGGCCCAAGGAATGGCTACACCTTC.

This clonotype showed up just once. J is TRBJ2-5 and V is TRBV20-1; TRBD2 matches 11 bases. The CDR3 has 15 residues. Germline V gene sequence: CDR1 DFQATT, CDR2 SNEGSKA (reference sequence). With 3 bases clipped from V and 1 base from J, the junction kept 4 bases outside the gene matches. This chain's CDR3 is CSASSGGATQETQYF. The CDR3 nucleotides are TGCAGTGCTAGTAGCGGGGGGGCCACCCAAGAGACCCAGTACTTC.

The chain uses TRBV19 and TRBJ1-2; D possibly corresponds to TRBD1 (5 bases). Trimming removed 4 bases at V and 0 bases at J, with 9 bases between. This CDR3 region has 14 residues. The germline CDR1 and CDR2 sequences are LNHDA and SQIVND (reference sequence). The CDR3 sequence: CASSKAGTNYGYTF. The CDR3 region has the DNA TGTGCCAGTAGTAAGGCAGGGACTAACTATGGCTACACCTTC.

On this clonotype: The junction does not match germline at one end; this may be a read error. The V and J genes are TRBV6-5 and TRBJ1-2; weak D call: TRBD1 (6 bases). CDR3 length equals 14 residues. From germline, CDR1 is MNHEY and CDR2 SVGAGI. The DNA of the CDR3 is TGTGCCAACAGTTACTCGAGGGGGAACTATGGCTACACCTTC. It is translated as CANSYSRGNYGYTF.

This clonotype was seen ten or more times. The chain is built from TRBV2 and TRBJ2-5, with TRBD2 matching 8 bases. This CDR3 spans 15 amino acids. Losses at the gene ends were 10 bases for V and 0 bases for J; bases not matched to a gene: 10. CDR1 is SNHLY and CDR2 is FYNNEI in the germline V gene. The CDR3 region has the DNA TGTGCCATGGCCCCCCCGGGGGGGAACCAAGAGACCCAGTACTTC. This translates into CAMAPPGGNQETQYF.

The chain uses TRBV20-1 and TRBJ1-5, with a possible D match to TRBD1 (5 bases). The V end was cut by 0 bases, the J end by 7 bases, with 16 bases between. This CDR3 is built from 15 residues. In germline, CDR1 is DFQATT, CDR2 SNEGSKA (reference sequence). CDR3 in DNA: TGCAGTGCTAGAGATGTGGGAGGGACGAACCAGCCCCAGCATTTT. It translates to CSARDVGGTNQPQHF.

The chain joins TRBV10-3 to TRBJ2-1; possibly TRBD2 for D (5 bases). The length of the CDR3 is 17 residues. The germline V gene encodes CDR1 ENHRY and CDR2 SYGVKD. Trimming removed 10 bases from V and 0 bases from J, with 22 bases in between. CDR3 coding DNA: TGTGCCAGCCTTGGTGGTGACGACGGACTCTCCTACAATGAGCAGTTCTTC. Translation: CASLGGDDGLSYNEQFF.

This clonotype was recorded many times. This chain uses TRBV19 with TRBJ1-1; possibly TRBD1 for D (5 bases). The CDR3 spans 14 residues. Germline values: CDR1 LNHDA, CDR2 SQIVND (reference sequence). V lost 7 bases and J lost 2, with 14 bases in between. The CDR3 protein is CASMETERNTEAFF. Here the CDR3 DNA reads TGTGCCAGTATGGAGACAGAACGCAACACTGAAGCTTTCTTT.

The rearrangement joins TRBV19 to TRBJ2-1, with 10 bases that match TRBD1. J was trimmed by 10 bases and V by 4 bases; bases with no gene match: 10. There are 15 residues in the CDR3. Germline V gives CDR1 LNHDA, CDR2 SQIVND (reference sequence). The CDR3 sequence is CASSTGQGFNVEQFF. The CDR3 DNA follows: TGTGCCAGTAGTACGGGACAGGGGTTTAATGTGGAGCAGTTCTTC.

The chain couples TRBV19 to TRBJ2-3; tentatively, D is TRBD1 or TRBD2 (5 bases each). Germline V gene sequence: CDR1 LNHDA, CDR2 SQIVND (reference sequence). V was cut by 3 bases and J by 5 bases, with 6 bases left in between. The CDR3 spans 12 residues. The chain's CDR3 is CASSIGGDTQYF. The CDR3 DNA is TGTGCCAGTAGTATTGGGGGAGATACGCAGTATTTT.

Ten or more counts support this clonotype. The CDR3 nucleotides are TGTGCCAGCAGCTTGGATGGGCGGGAGGGGGCTTTCTTT. This encodes CASSLDGREGAFF. The rearrangement uses TRBV5-4 and TRBJ1-1, with D perhaps matching TRBD1 (5 bases). V was clipped by 0 bases and J by 11 bases, with 14 bases between them. The CDR3 has 13 amino acids. From germline, CDR1 is SGHNT and CDR2 YYREEE (reference sequence).

The table lists this clonotype with many counts. The J gene is TRBJ1-4, the V gene TRBV29-1; unclear D gene. The CDR3 extends over 14 amino acids. Trimming removed 7 bases from V and 3 bases from J, with 15 bases in between. The germline gives CDR1 SQVTM, CDR2 ANQGSEA. In DNA form, the CDR3 reads TGCAGCGCTCGCGTAGGGTCTTCTAATGAAAAACTGTTTTTT. Residues: CSARVGSSNEKLFF.